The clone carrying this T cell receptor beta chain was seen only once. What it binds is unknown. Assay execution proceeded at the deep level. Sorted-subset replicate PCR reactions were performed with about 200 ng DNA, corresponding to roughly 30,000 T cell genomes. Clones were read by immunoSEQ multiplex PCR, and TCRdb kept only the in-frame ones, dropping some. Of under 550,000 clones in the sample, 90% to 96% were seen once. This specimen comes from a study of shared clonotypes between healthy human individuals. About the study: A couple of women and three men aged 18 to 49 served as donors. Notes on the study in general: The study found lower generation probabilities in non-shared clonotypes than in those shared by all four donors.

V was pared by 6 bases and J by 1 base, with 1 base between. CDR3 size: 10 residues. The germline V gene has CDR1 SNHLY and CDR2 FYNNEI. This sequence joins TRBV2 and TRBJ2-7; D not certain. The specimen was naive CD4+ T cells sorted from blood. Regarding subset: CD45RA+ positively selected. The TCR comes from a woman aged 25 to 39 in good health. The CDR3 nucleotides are TGTGCCAGCAGGTCCTACGAGCAGTACTTC. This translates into CASRSYEQYF.